This is a list of T cell receptor beta chains from one sample in a study of blood T cell repertoires in COVID-19. TCRdb's copy holds only in-frame clones and misses some; the assay was immunoSEQ multiplex PCR. The data contain 200,000 to 250,000 clones, approximately 81% of them singletons. Sample: peripheral blood. These receptors all stem from a woman aged 55-69 years who had recovered from COVID-19. CDR3s include the opening cysteine and the closing phenylalanine or tryptophan. The order of the fields is clone size, V gene, J gene, D gene, CDR3 protein, CDR3 DNA. D genes are given only for firm matches. The listing skips clone size in some rows; elsewhere it reads once, few, many or a size class.

few	TRBV4-1	TRBJ2-2	NA	CASSQGRGQSNTGELFF	TGCGCCAGCAGCCAAGGGCGGGGACAGTCGAACACCGGGGAGCTGTTTTTT
NA	TRBV6-6	TRBJ2-7	TRBD2	CASSHNQGTSGVPYEQYF	TGTGCCAGCAGTCACAACCAAGGGACTAGCGGGGTTCCCTACGAGCAGTACTTC
NA	TRBV15	TRBJ1-3	NA	CATSRDWRVGNTIYF	TGTGCCACCAGCAGAGACTGGAGGGTTGGAAACACCATATATTTT
NA	TRBV5-1	TRBJ2-7	NA	CASSNSLSSYEQYF	TGCGCCAGCAGCAACAGCCTTTCCTCCTACGAGCAGTACTTC
NA	TRBV10-3	TRBJ1-3	NA	CAIRTGGNTIYF	TGTGCCATCAGGACAGGTGGAAACACCATATATTTT
NA	TRBV4-1	TRBJ2-1	NA	CASSPEGQGGNEQFF	TGCGCCAGCAGCCCGGAGGGGCAGGGCGGGAATGAGCAGTTCTTC
NA	TRBV6-2/TRBV6-3	TRBJ2-1	TRBD2	CASSYLSGGPLRGEQFF	TGTGCCAGCAGTTACCTTAGCGGGGGGCCTCTACGGGGTGAGCAGTTCTTC
NA	TRBV4-1	TRBJ2-3	NA	CASRAGLAAVGTDTQYF	TGCGCCAGCAGAGCAGGACTGGCCGCGGTGGGCACAGATACGCAGTATTTT
NA	TRBV5-4	TRBJ2-7	TRBD1	CASSFPSGQGYREQYF	TGTGCCAGCAGCTTTCCGTCGGGACAGGGGTATCGCGAGCAGTACTTC
NA	TRBV7-2	TRBJ2-1	TRBD2	CASSLVGGGAYNEQFF	TGTGCCAGCAGCTTAGTTGGCGGGGGGGCCTACAATGAGCAGTTCTTC
few	TRBV4-2	TRBJ2-7	NA	CASSQEVGDSLYEQYF	TGTGCCAGCAGCCAAGAAGTAGGGGATTCTCTATACGAGCAGTACTTC
NA	TRBV7-2	TRBJ1-1	NA	CASRPLRTGDIEAFF	TGTGCCAGCAGGCCGTTACGAACCGGGGACATTGAAGCTTTCTTT
NA	TRBV30	TRBJ2-7	TRBD1	CASRPTKWDSPYSYEQYF	TGTGCCAGTAGACCTACTAAGTGGGACAGCCCTTACTCCTACGAGCAGTACTTC
NA	TRBV7-9	TRBJ2-3	TRBD2	CASSLGAGVTDTQYF	TGTGCCAGCAGCTTAGGAGCGGGGGTCACAGATACGCAGTATTTT
NA	TRBV6-6	TRBJ2-6	NA	CASSYGLGPGANVLTF	TGTGCCAGCAGTTACGGATTGGGGCCTGGGGCCAACGTCCTGACTTTC
NA	TRBV15	TRBJ2-2	TRBD1	CATSGGQGANTGELFF	TGTGCCACCAGCGGTGGACAGGGGGCTAACACCGGGGAGCTGTTTTTT
NA	TRBV5-6	TRBJ1-1	NA	CASSPGTSAEAFF	TGTGCCAGCAGCCCTGGGACTTCGGCTGAAGCTTTCTTT
NA	TRBV4-3	TRBJ2-7	TRBD1	CASSRSWGRTGEFYEQYF	TGCGCCAGCAGCCGATCGTGGGGTAGAACAGGGGAATTCTACGAGCAGTACTTC
NA	TRBV19	TRBJ1-1	NA	CASNPQGWTEAFF	TGTGCCAGTAACCCCCAGGGGTGGACTGAAGCTTTCTTT
NA	TRBV7-6	TRBJ1-3	TRBD1	CASSFGQGLSGNTIYF	TGTGCCAGCAGCTTTGGACAGGGGCTATCCGGAAACACCATATATTTT
NA	TRBV2	TRBJ1-6	TRBD1	CASINRGNSPLHF	TGTGCCAGTATTAACAGGGGGAATTCACCCCTCCACTTT
NA	TRBV11-2	TRBJ2-1	NA	CASRTDSSSYNEQFF	TGTGCCAGCAGAACCGACTCGAGCTCCTACAATGAGCAGTTCTTC
NA	TRBV9	TRBJ1-2	NA	CASSVVPGSYGYTF	TGTGCCAGCAGCGTAGTCCCGGGGTCCTATGGCTACACCTTC
NA	TRBV6-5	TRBJ1-2	TRBD1	CASSYLGQGNGYTF	TGTGCCAGCAGTTACTTAGGACAGGGCAATGGCTACACCTTC
once	TRBV12-3/TRBV12-4	TRBJ1-1	NA	CASSLRGMTEAFF	TGTGCCAGCAGTTTGAGGGGGATGACTGAAGCTTTCTTT
NA	TRBV10-3	TRBJ1-2	NA	CAISETGNGYTF	TGTGCCATCAGTGAGACAGGGAATGGCTACACCTTC
NA	TRBV4-2	TRBJ1-2	TRBD1	CASSQEQTGGYGYTF	TGTGCCAGCAGCCAAGAACAGACAGGGGGCTATGGCTACACCTTC
once	TRBV5-1	TRBJ2-3	NA	CASSLGQVTDTQYF	TGCGCCAGCAGCTTGGGACAAGTCACAGATACGCAGTATTTT
few	TRBV5-6	TRBJ2-5	TRBD1	CASSPGTGDGETQYF	TGTGCCAGCAGCCCTGGGACAGGGGACGGGGAGACCCAGTACTTC
NA	TRBV27	TRBJ2-1	TRBD1	CASSRGQGGGTPYNEQFF	TGTGCCAGCAGTCGCGGACAGGGAGGAGGGACGCCCTACAATGAGCAGTTCTTC
NA	TRBV30	TRBJ1-2	TRBD1	CAWSAWTGDYGYTF	TGTGCCTGGAGTGCTTGGACAGGCGACTATGGCTACACCTTC
NA	TRBV7-2	TRBJ1-2	NA	CASSPPGGGYGYTF	TGTGCCAGCAGCCCACCGGGGGGAGGTTATGGCTACACCTTC
NA	TRBV19	TRBJ1-2	TRBD1	CASSPRQGALNYGYTF	TGTGCCAGTAGTCCAAGGCAGGGGGCGCTTAACTATGGCTACACCTTC
NA	TRBV4-1	TRBJ2-5	TRBD1	CASSQTGGQGETQYF	TGCGCCAGCAGCCAAACAGGGGGCCAGGGGGAGACCCAGTACTTC
once	TRBV4-1	TRBJ2-2	TRBD2	CASSQDRWTSRTNTGELFF	TGCGCCAGCAGCCAAGATCGGTGGACTAGCCGAACTAACACCGGGGAGCTGTTTTTT
NA	TRBV24-1	TRBJ2-3	TRBD1	CATSDSTGGSPDTQYF	TGTGCCACCAGTGATTCGACAGGGGGATCCCCAGATACGCAGTATTTT
NA	TRBV5-1	TRBJ2-7	TRBD1	CASSSGQIYEQYF	TGCGCCAGCAGCTCGGGACAGATCTACGAGCAGTACTTC
NA	TRBV6-4	TRBJ2-1	TRBD2	CASSPRLAGVDEQFF	TGTGCCAGCAGTCCCCGACTAGCGGGGGTCGATGAGCAGTTCTTC
NA	TRBV4-1	TRBJ1-1	NA	CASSQDRAGKDTEAFF	TGCGCCAGCAGCCAAGATAGGGCAGGGAAGGACACTGAAGCTTTCTTT
NA	TRBV5-4	TRBJ2-3	TRBD2	CASSSSGGATDTQYF	TGTGCCAGCAGCTCTAGCGGGGGGGCCACAGATACGCAGTATTTT
few	TRBV30	TRBJ1-5	TRBD1	CAWSVTRTGGSNQPQHF	TGTGCCTGGAGTGTAACTCGGACAGGGGGCAGCAATCAGCCCCAGCATTTT
NA	TRBV9	TRBJ2-7	NA	CASSVGGSSYEQYF	TGTGCCAGCAGCGTAGGCGGTAGCTCCTACGAGCAGTACTTC
NA	TRBV6-1	TRBJ1-1	TRBD1	CASSEYQGAMNTEAFF	TGTGCCAGCAGTGAATACCAGGGGGCCATGAACACTGAAGCTTTCTTT
NA	TRBV5-1	TRBJ2-2	TRBD1	CASSPGTGNTGELFF	TGCGCCAGCAGCCCCGGGACAGGAAACACCGGGGAGCTGTTTTTT